The next 9 T cell receptor beta chains were all read from a single sample in a study of blood T cells in healthy people across ages. Sample-barcoded 5' priming and a J-beta primer mix drove a second PCR of 7 to 11 cycles. TCRdb passed the 5' RACE reads through MiXCR, listing each CDR3 protein once. This table has approximately 1,700,000 distinct CDR3 sequences, about two fifths appearing once. Input material: blood. Receptors originate from a human donor in good health.

This clonotype appeared a few times. The rearrangement joins TRBV7-2 to TRBJ2-1, with 7 positions matching TRBD1. Germline V gene data show CDR1 as SGHTA and CDR2 as FQGNSA. The CDR3 is 11 residues long. V shed 5 bases, J shed 15 bases, and the junction held 7 bases outside the gene matches. CDR3 sequence: CASSEDRAPFF. CDR3 in DNA: TGTGCCAGCAGCGAAGACAGGGCGCCGTTCTTC.

The J gene is TRBJ2-4, the V gene TRBV20-1; D might be TRBD2 (7 bases). The germline CDR1 and CDR2 sequences are DFQATT and SNEGSKA (reference sequence). The CDR3 loop spans 17 amino acids. V lost 5 bases and J lost 2, with 22 bases in between. The CDR3, as DNA: TGCAGTGCTCCCGCGGCTGAGGGGGGGCGGACCAAAAACATTCAGTACTTC. Protein sequence: CSAPAAEGGRTKNIQYF.

The V gene is TRBV7-9, the J gene TRBJ2-1, with D maybe TRBD2 (5 bases). CDR3 length: 16 amino acids. The germline V gene has CDR1 SEHNR and CDR2 FQNEAQ (reference sequence). Trimming shortened V by 5 bases and J by 3 bases, and 17 bases separated the two germline ends. The CDR3 DNA sequence: TGTGCCAGCAGCGCCAGTGACTACCACGGCTACAATGAGCAGTTCTTC. Its translation is CASSASDYHGYNEQFF.

The V call is TRBV16, the J call TRBJ2-5; the D is unclear. With the DNA end fitting TRBJ2-7 better, the J assignment may be wrong. The CDR3 is made up of 11 amino acids. CDR1 KGHSY and CDR2 FQNENV come from the germline V gene. DNA for the CDR3: TGTGCCAGCAACCTAGGTCACGAGCAGTACTTC. Protein: CASNLGHEQYF.

V is TRBV7-9 and J is TRBJ1-4; D is ambiguous. Trimming removed 7 bases at V and 0 bases at J, with 12 bases between. The CDR3 loop spans 15 amino acids. The germline V gene has CDR1 SEHNR and CDR2 FQNEAQ (reference sequence). Here the CDR3 reads CASNKPGATNEKLFF. The CDR3 nucleotides are TGTGCCAGCAACAAACCGGGAGCAACTAATGAAAAACTGTTTTTT.

This rearrangement joins TRBV9 to TRBJ2-7; D ambiguous. The CDR3 has 15 amino acids. Trimming removed 4 bases at V and 2 bases at J, with 16 bases between. CDR1 is SGDLS, CDR2 YYNGEE, per germline. The DNA for the CDR3 is TGTGCCAGCAGCCCCTCGCCGTTTGAAACCTACGAGCAGTACTTC. Residues: CASSPSPFETYEQYF.

This chain connects TRBV11-1 to TRBJ2-1; 7 bases map to TRBD1. V trimming: 6 bases; J trimming: 4 bases; junction bases outside the gene matches: 9. This CDR3 contains 15 residues. The germline V gene encodes CDR1 SGHAT and CDR2 FQDESV (reference sequence). DNA of the CDR3: TGTGCCAGCAGTCAACTACCGGGACAGTACAATGAGCAGTTCTTC. Residues: CASSQLPGQYNEQFF.

A few counts support this clonotype. The chain couples TRBV9 to TRBJ2-1, with D possibly matching TRBD1 (7 bases). Germline values: CDR1 SGDLS, CDR2 YYNGEE. This CDR3 comprises 13 residues. V was pared by 3 bases and J by 6 bases, with 10 bases between. CDR3 in DNA: TGTGCCAGCAGCGACAGGGGAGGCAATGAGCAGTTCTTC. The encoded protein is CASSDRGGNEQFF.

The chain is built from TRBV5-1 and TRBJ2-3; 10 bases fit TRBD2. The length of the CDR3 is 17 residues. V was pared by 4 bases and J by 0 bases, with 8 bases of the junction left unmatched. The germline gives CDR1 SGHRS, CDR2 YFSETQ. This CDR3 is CASSLMTSGSSTDTQYF. The CDR3 nucleotides read TGCGCCAGCAGCCTAATGACTAGCGGGTCTAGCACAGATACGCAGTATTTT. Complete variable domain (other parts from reference TRBV5-1 and TRBJ2-3): KAGVTQTPRYLIKTRGQQVTLSCSPISGHRSVSWYQQTPGQGLQFLFEYFSETQRNKGNFPGRFSGRQFSNSRSEMNVSTLELGDSALYLCASSLMTSGSSTDTQYFGPGTRLTVL.